This TCR beta chain is drawn from a study of T cells expressing NK-cell markers. Study background: TCR beta repertoires came from sorted CD3+CD56+NKG2C+, CD3+CD56+NKG2C- and CD3+CD56-NKG2C+ T cells. Just one sequenced donor of eight was HCMV-seronegative, while seven were seropositive.

The CDR3 spans 15 residues. Germline V gene lookup returns CDR1 SEHNR and CDR2 FQNEAQ (reference sequence). 5'RACE template switching with UMIs generated TCR beta cDNA. For each CDR3 protein, TCRdb gives one entry from its re-call of the 5' RACE reads, without DNA. The clone table shows approximately 2,900 distinct CDR3 sequences, with the ten largest holding 30%. This receptor was taken from a young woman in good health. The V gene is TRBV7-9, the J gene TRBJ1-2; TCRdb selects TRBD1, and the lack of DNA leaves this call unchecked. Sample: blood T cells: a sorted CD56 or NKG2C T cell subset, CD4+ or CD8+ T cells, or bulk PBMC T cells (not recorded which). CDR3 sequence reads: CASRSREQKDGGYTF.